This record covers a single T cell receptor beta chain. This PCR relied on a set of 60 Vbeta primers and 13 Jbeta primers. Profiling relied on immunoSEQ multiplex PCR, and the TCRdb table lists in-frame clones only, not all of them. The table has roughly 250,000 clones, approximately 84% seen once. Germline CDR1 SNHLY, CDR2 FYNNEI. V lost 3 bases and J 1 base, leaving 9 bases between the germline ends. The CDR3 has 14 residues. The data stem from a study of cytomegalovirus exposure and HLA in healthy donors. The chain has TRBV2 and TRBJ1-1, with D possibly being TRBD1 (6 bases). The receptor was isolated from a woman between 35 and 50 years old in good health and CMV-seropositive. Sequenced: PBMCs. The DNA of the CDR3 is TGTGCCAGCAGTGAGGGACACGCGAACACTGAAGCTTTCTTT. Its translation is CASSEGHANTEAFF. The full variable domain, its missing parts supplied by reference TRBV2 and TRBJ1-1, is EPEVTQTPSHQVTQMGQEVILRCVPISNHLYFYWYRQILGQKVEFLVSFYNNEISEKSEIFDDQFSVERPDGSNFTLKIRSTKLEDSAMYFCASSEGHANTEAFFGQGTRLTVV.